The 14 T cell receptor beta chains below all came from one sample that was sequenced in a study of cytomegalovirus exposure and HLA in healthy donors. PCR amplification relied on 60 Vbeta primers (plus 13 Jbeta primers). Profiled with immunoSEQ multiplex PCR; TCRdb holds only in-frame clones, not every one. In the table there are under 200,000 clones, around three quarters of which are singletons. The sequenced material came from PBMCs. The receptor source for this set is a woman between 50 and 59 years old in good health and CMV-seropositive.

This clone has more than one count but fewer than ten. V and J are TRBV19 and TRBJ1-4; a possible D gene is TRBD1 (6 bases). This CDR3 comprises 15 residues. V shed 3 bases and J shed 7 bases, with 15 bases lying between them. Per germline, CDR1 LNHDA and CDR2 SQIVND (reference sequence). This chain's CDR3 is CASSIAGGAGEKLFF. The DNA of the CDR3 is TGTGCCAGTAGTATTGCGGGGGGCGCGGGTGAAAAACTGTTTTTT.

The V call is TRBV6-5, the J call TRBJ1-2; 12 bases are a match to TRBD1. The CDR3 consists of 15 residues. V was pared by 9 bases and J by 6 bases, with 11 bases of the junction left unmatched. Germline V gene data show CDR1 as MNHEY and CDR2 as SVGAGI. CDR3 DNA sequence: TGTGCCAGTCATCGAAGCGGGACAGGGGGCGATGGCTACACCTTC. Encoded protein: CASHRSGTGGDGYTF.

A few counts support this clone. The genes are TRBV5-1 and TRBJ1-2, with no clear D. CDR3 length: 14 residues. V lost 1 base to trimming and J lost 1 base, with 8 bases between them. The germline V gene encodes CDR1 SGHRS and CDR2 YFSETQ. The DNA of the CDR3 is TGCGCCAGCAGCTTGCTTACGAGTAACTATGGCTACACCTTC. Translating gives CASSLLTSNYGYTF.

This chain joins TRBV14 and TRBJ2-5; the D gene is possibly TRBD2 (5 bases). Trimming stripped 4 bases from V and 5 bases from J, with 8 bases between. This CDR3 has 12 amino acids. From germline, CDR1 is SGHDN and CDR2 FVKESK. The CDR3 DNA reads TGTGCCAGCAGCCCGGGAAGGGAGACCCAGTACTTC. This gives the protein CASSPGRETQYF.

This sequence joins TRBV27 and TRBJ1-6; 10 positions match TRBD1. With V trimmed by 7 bases and J by 5 bases, 5 bases remained unmatched. Germline V lookup: CDR1 MNHEY, CDR2 SMNVEV (reference sequence). This CDR3 has 15 amino acids. CDR3 loop: CASTRDRGDNSPLHF. CDR3 coding DNA: TGTGCCAGCACCCGGGACAGGGGCGATAATTCACCCCTCCACTTT.

The chain couples TRBV6-4 to TRBJ2-2; 9 nucleotides match TRBD2. The CDR3 extends over 19 amino acids. Per the germline V gene, CDR1 is MRHNA and CDR2 is SNTAGT. V trimming: 6 bases; J trimming: 0 bases; junction bases outside the gene matches: 14. The CDR3 sequence: CASRLPGLADPTNTGELFF. CDR3 bases: TGTGCCAGCAGACTTCCGGGACTAGCTGATCCTACGAACACCGGGGAGCTGTTTTTT.

In its sample, this clone was seen once. V is TRBV6-5 and J is TRBJ2-7; 11 positions match TRBD2. There are 15 residues in the CDR3. In germline, CDR1 is MNHEY, CDR2 SVGAGI. The junction had 9 bases not matched to a gene; V was cut back by 7 bases and J by 4 bases. In nucleotides, the CDR3 is TGTGCCAGCATTCCCGCTAGCGGGGGGAAATACGAGCAGTACTTC. Its protein product is CASIPASGGKYEQYF.

The genes are TRBV7-9 and TRBJ2-7; 8 nucleotides match TRBD1. Germline V CDR1 and CDR2: SEHNR, FQNEAQ (reference sequence). The junction had 9 bases not matched to a gene; V was cut back by 5 bases and J by 6 bases. The CDR3 has 14 residues. CDR3 amino acids: CASSTRDRPSEQYF. The DNA for the CDR3 is TGTGCCAGCAGCACCCGGGACAGGCCCTCCGAGCAGTACTTC. Full variable domain (outside the CDR3, taken from reference TRBV7-9 and TRBJ2-7): DTGVSQNPRHKITKRGQNVTFRCDPISEHNRLYWYRQTLGQGPEFLTYFQNEAQLEKSRLLSDRFSAERPKGSFSTLEIQRTEQGDSAMYLCASSTRDRPSEQYFGPGTRLTVT.

The chain links TRBV28 to TRBJ2-7; TRBD1 might be the D (5 bases). The germline V gene encodes CDR1 MDHEN and CDR2 SYDVKM. The ends were cut back, 5 bases at V and 5 bases at J, with 19 bases in the middle. The length of the CDR3 is 15 residues. CDR3: CASSPLSGIINEQYF. The DNA for the CDR3 is TGTGCCAGCAGTCCCCTATCAGGGATAATCAACGAGCAGTACTTC.

V gene TRBV19 combines with J gene TRBJ1-2; 8 positions agree with TRBD1. Germline V gene sequence: CDR1 LNHDA, CDR2 SQIVND (reference sequence). CDR3 length equals 12 residues. V lost 10 bases, J lost 8 bases, and 9 bases stayed unmatched. Written as DNA, the CDR3 is TGTGCCACCGAGGACAGGGTTGTCGGCTACACCTTC. Translation gives CATEDRVVGYTF.

The chain is built from TRBV20-1 and TRBJ1-1; D remains ambiguous. V was shortened by 3 bases and J by 6 bases, with 8 bases between the two germline ends. Germline V lookup: CDR1 DFQATT, CDR2 SNEGSKA (reference sequence). The CDR3 has 11 residues. This chain's CDR3 is CSASRGSEAFF. The CDR3 nucleotides are TGCAGTGCTAGTAGAGGGTCTGAAGCTTTCTTT.

This chain connects TRBV5-1 to TRBJ2-5; D gene ambiguous. The end of the DNA aligns better with TRBJ2-7, so the J call may be wrong. Germline CDR1 SGHRS, CDR2 YFSETQ. This CDR3 spans 14 amino acids. CDR3 region: CASSRTGLLGEQYF. The CDR3 DNA is TGCGCCAGCAGCCGAACCGGCCTACTGGGCGAGCAGTACTTC.

The V call is TRBV2, the J call TRBJ1-5, with 9 bases fitting TRBD1. V gave up 6 bases and J gave up 6 bases; unmatched junction bases: 6. Germline CDR1 and CDR2: SNHLY and FYNNEI. The CDR3 length is 14 residues. In DNA, the CDR3 is TGTGCCAGCAGCCGGGACAGGGCCGGTCAGCCCCAGCATTTT. Translation gives CASSRDRAGQPQHF. Based on the CDR3 plus reference TRBV2 and TRBJ1-5, the full variable domain is EPEVTQTPSHQVTQMGQEVILRCVPISNHLYFYWYRQILGQKVEFLVSFYNNEISEKSEIFDDQFSVERPDGSNFTLKIRSTKLEDSAMYFCASSRDRAGQPQHFGDGTRLSIL.

The V gene is TRBV18, the J gene TRBJ1-5; 8 nucleotides agree with TRBD1. CDR1 and CDR2 from the germline V gene are KGHSH and LQKENI. This CDR3 is 15 amino acids long. With V trimmed by 4 bases and J by 5 bases, 7 bases remained unmatched. CDR3 protein: CASSRYLTGDQPQHF. The CDR3 DNA sequence: TGTGCCAGCTCACGCTATCTGACAGGGGATCAGCCCCAGCATTTT.